This T cell receptor (beta chain) was recorded in a study of blood T cell repertoires in COVID-19. Study-level background: Acute and convalescent COVID-19 samples came from the United States, Italy and Spain. In each case, the material was cDNA or gDNA derived from T cells, B-cell-depleted T cells, or PBMCs.

Per the original methods: Amplification of reference gene primers provided the estimated nucleated cell counts. TCRdb's table, derived via immunoSEQ multiplex PCR, lists solely in-frame clones and lacks some. From that table come the V and J calls and clone size; the DNA was used to work out D and trimming. Here the sample spans tens of thousands of clones, roughly nine tenths being singletons. V trimming: 8 bases; J trimming: 2 bases; junction bases outside the gene matches: 19. This CDR3 has 19 residues. CDR1 MNHEY and CDR2 SMNVEV come from the germline V gene (reference sequence). The sample was peripheral blood. This clonotype was obtained from a man aged 65 to 79 with active or convalescent COVID-19. This rearrangement joins TRBV27 to TRBJ2-1; 9 bases are shared with TRBD1. Here the CDR3 DNA reads TGTGCCAGCCGCCTTCAATTGGAACGGACAGGGGCTGCCTACAATGAGCAGTTCTTC. Translating gives CASRLQLERTGAAYNEQFF.